This TCR beta chain was observed in a study of tumor-infiltrating lymphocytes in primary liver carcinoma. Study-level results: Compared with tumor region pairs, tumor-adjacent and tumor-blood pairs overlapped less.

Concerning this clonotype itself: Its antigen remains unknown.

The tissue used was unsorted bulk material of roughly 17-34 mg. RNA and DNA were co-extracted from it with the AllPrep DNA/RNA mini kit. Subjects presented with primary liver carcinoma managed by surgical resection. The patients lived with chronic HBV infection and had not yet received any treatment. Starting material of about 0.45 ug total RNA yielded TCR beta cDNA via a constant-region primer. Slightly modified ARM-PCR served as the procedure for the TCR beta libraries. These libraries came from three rounds of nested multiplex PCR. One entry per CDR3 protein, called by TCRdb with MiXCR from the multiplex PCR reads. The sample holds approximately 88,000 distinct CDR3 sequences; less than 70% are singletons and the top ten take 27%. This receptor was obtained from a man in his forties with primary liver carcinoma and hepatitis B virus infection. The sequenced sample was tumor-adjacent normal liver tissue.

The CDR3 here is CASSDLSHTGELFF. The DNA for the CDR3 is TGTGCCAGCAGTGACCTTAGCCACACCGGGGAGCTGTTTTTT. The rearrangement uses TRBV6-1 and TRBJ2-2; D gene ambiguous. The V gene's germline CDR1 is MNHNS and CDR2 SASEGT. The CDR3 is made up of 14 amino acids. V was shortened by 3 bases and J by 3 bases, with 8 bases between the two germline ends.